Here is one TCR beta chain with its context. Its antigen remains unidentified. The CDR3 covers 12 residues. CDR1 KGHSH and CDR2 LQKENI come from the germline V gene. Trimming stripped 3 bases from V and 10 bases from J, with 12 bases between. The data derive from a study of tumor and adjacent non-tumor tissue in lung cancer. Study at large: Around 4.2 million productive TCRbeta reads were obtained per sample on average.

This sample's RNA came from whole unsorted tissue. Distant lung tissue was collected more than 3 cm away from the tumor edge. A modified ARM-PCR protocol with three rounds of nested PCR amplified TCRbeta. TCRdb itself ran the multiplex PCR reads through MiXCR, one entry per CDR3 protein. The sample lists 80,000 to 100,000 distinct CDR3 sequences; 80% were seen once. Regarding the study as a whole: Normal lung showed higher cumulative top 100 clone frequency than tumor.

Source material: distant non-tumor lung tissue. The receptor comes from a man aged 60-69 years with small cell lung cancer. The chain has TRBV18 and TRBJ1-2; D is undetermined. CDR3 sequence reads: CASSPRFSDYTF. The CDR3, as DNA: TGTGCCAGCTCACCGAGGTTTTCTGACTACACCTTC.